This paragraph covers one T cell receptor (beta chain) sequence. The source of the sample is a study of T cell changes during pregnancy in multiple sclerosis. Using immunoSEQ multiplex PCR, the repertoire was profiled, and TCRdb retains in-frame clones only, with some absent. The sample has around 67,000 clones, 75% to 90% seen once; the top ten hold more than 8%. Germline loops: CDR1 MGHRA, CDR2 YSYEKL. The CDR3 is made up of 13 amino acids. V was clipped by 2 bases and J by 8 bases, with 9 bases between them. This chain uses TRBV4-1 with TRBJ1-4, with D unclear. Source: peripheral blood, taken after pregnancy. The source is a female donor in good health, enrolled as a control in a pregnancy study. The CDR3 sequence is CASSQPSPEKLFF. In DNA form, the CDR3 reads TGCGCCAGCAGCCAACCTAGCCCGGAAAAACTGTTTTTT.